These 9 T cell receptor beta chains originate from one sample sequenced in a study of blood T cells in healthy people across ages (dated by TCRdb to between 2014 and 2017). Library generation was performed with 5' RACE. Sequencing relied on an Illumina HiSeq 2500. A second about 7 to 11 cycle PCR used a sample-barcoded 5' primer and a J-beta primer mix. TCRdb ran its own pipeline on the public reads, namely fastp trimming at Q25 and MiXCR clone calling, and kept in-frame beta chains. Records with the same CDR3 protein are collapsed into one entry carrying the most frequent genes and DNA. The sample table contains about 1.7 million distinct CDR3 sequences; only one count was recorded for 28% of them. The ten most abundant clones make up about 8% of the sample. The sequenced sample was blood. These receptors all stem from a woman between 25 and 40 years old in good health.

About this clonotype: Possible read error: a much larger clone is one base away. The genes are TRBV7-9 and TRBJ2-3; D is unclear. This CDR3 has 14 residues. Trimming shortened V by 0 bases and J by 4 bases, and 8 bases separated the two germline ends. CDR1 is SEHNR and CDR2 is FQNEAQ in the germline V gene (reference sequence). The chain's CDR3 is CASSLAVVADTQYF. Written as DNA, the CDR3 is TGTGCCAGCAGCTTAGCGGTAGTGGCAGATACGCAGTATTTT.

This clonotype was detected a few times. The V and J genes are TRBV20-1 and TRBJ2-5; D unclear. V lost 4 bases to trimming and J lost 5 bases, with 11 bases between them. The CDR3 totals 12 residues. CDR1 is DFQATT and CDR2 is SNEGSKA in the germline V gene (reference sequence). CDR3 nucleotides: TGCAGTGCTAATCGAGAGGAGGAGACCCAGTACTTC. It yields the protein CSANREEETQYF.

The V call is TRBV20-1, the J call TRBJ1-2, with TRBD1 identical over 8 bases. Per germline, CDR1 DFQATT and CDR2 SNEGSKA (reference sequence). The CDR3 is made up of 15 amino acids. The V and J ends lost 0 bases and 4 bases, in that order; junction bases with no gene match: 7. As DNA, the CDR3 is TGCAGTGCTAGAGATAGGACAGGGCGGAGCTATGGCTACACCTTC. It translates to CSARDRTGRSYGYTF.

Comment on this clonotype: A read error may be the cause here, since a much bigger clone is one base away. The genes are TRBV7-9 and TRBJ2-4, with TRBD2 matching over 8 bases. The J call may be in error: the DNA end matches TRBJ2-7 better. The CDR3 loop spans 16 amino acids. Germline-derived CDR1 and CDR2 are SEHNR and FQNEAQ (reference sequence). For the CDR3, the DNA is TGTGCCAACAGCTTAGATATAGCGGGGCTATCCTACGAGCAGTACTTC. This codes for CANSLDIAGLSYEQYF.

In this sample, this clonotype turned up a few times. The V and J genes are TRBV12-5 and TRBJ2-3; 8 positions agree with TRBD2. J gave up 4 bases and V 6 bases, and 15 bases lay outside the gene matches. The V gene's germline CDR1 is LGHNT and CDR2 FRNRAP. This CDR3 contains 17 residues. The CDR3 DNA sequence: TGTGCTAGTGGCCTTCCGGGACTAGGCCTGGGGTCAGATACGCAGTATTTT. This translates into CASGLPGLGLGSDTQYF.

V gene TRBV10-3 combines with J gene TRBJ2-5; the D gene is possibly TRBD2 (6 bases). The DNA matches TRBJ2-7 better at its end, which makes the J call doubtful. The CDR3 contains 14 residues. Germline assignment: CDR1 ENHRY and CDR2 SYGVKD. CDR3 region: CAISESAGMDEQYF. The CDR3 bases are TGTGCCATCAGTGAGTCAGCGGGTATGGACGAGCAGTACTTC.

A single count supports this clonotype. A much larger clone differs from this one at a single base, so this may be a read error. This chain's CDR3 is CASREGARGRYEQYF. The CDR3 region has the DNA TGCGCCAGCCGGGAAGGGGCCAGGGGGAGATACGAGCAGTACTTC. This chain connects TRBV10-1 to TRBJ2-7, with 7 bases matching TRBD1. Germline CDR1 is WNHNN and CDR2 is SYGVQD (reference sequence). CDR3 size: 15 residues. J lost 4 bases, V lost 8 bases, and 14 bases had no gene match.

This clonotype was counted only a few times. This chain joins TRBV6-2 or TRBV6-3 and TRBJ2-3; 7 bases fit TRBD1. Losses at the gene ends were 5 bases for V and 3 bases for J; bases not matched to a gene: 8. Germline CDR1 reads MNHEY; CDR2 reads SVGEGT. This CDR3 has 15 amino acids. The CDR3 sequence is CASSQQGSRTDTQYF. The CDR3 bases are TGTGCCAGCAGTCAACAGGGGTCCAGGACAGATACGCAGTATTTT.

The chain has TRBV6-6 and TRBJ1-5, with 7 nucleotides matching TRBD1. This CDR3 contains 16 residues. Trimming removed 7 bases from V and 7 bases from J; junction bases left unmatched: 16. CDR1 and CDR2 (germline): MNHNY, SVGAGI (reference sequence). DNA of the CDR3: TGTGCCAGCACTCCCCGGCACAGGGGAGGAGGGCAGCCCCAGCATTTT. This sequence encodes CASTPRHRGGGQPQHF.